Below, 19 T cell receptor beta chains from the same sample are listed, as sequenced in a study of beta chain features in type 1 diabetes. Their recognized antigens are unknown. Overall study results and limits: Across all four CD4+ subsets, people with type 1 diabetes showed modestly shorter TCRB CDR3s.

Isolated RNA was reverse transcribed in full, so expressed TCRB transcripts were sequenced. Assay: immunoSEQ multiplex PCR; the TCRdb copy retains only in-frame clones and omits some. The sample has under 850,000 clones; around 15% are singletons. The sample taken for sequencing was naive CD4+ T cells from blood. The receptors here all came from a man in his late teens or twenties with type 1 diabetes.

The genes are TRBV4-1 and TRBJ1-6, with D possibly being TRBD1 (6 bases). V lost 4 bases, J lost 13 bases, and 14 bases lay in between. Germline V gene lookup returns CDR1 MGHRA and CDR2 YSYEKL. The CDR3 length is 13 residues. In nucleotides, the CDR3 is TGCGCCAGCAGCCTCTACCGAGGGGGTCCCCTCCACTTT. Its translation is CASSLYRGGPLHF.

The CDR3 spells CASNPRVAYNEQFF. In DNA form, the CDR3 reads TGCGCCAGCAATCCCAGGGTTGCCTACAATGAGCAGTTCTTC. This chain links TRBV10-1 with TRBJ2-1; possible D gene TRBD1, 5 bases. CDR3 length: 14 amino acids. Germline assignment: CDR1 WNHNN and CDR2 SYGVQD (reference sequence). V lost 7 bases to trimming and J lost 2 bases, with 12 bases between them.

In this sample, this clone turned up a few times. This chain connects TRBV11-2 to TRBJ1-1; no clear D. CDR1 is SGHAT, CDR2 FQNNGV, per germline. V gave up 3 bases and J gave up 4 bases, with 9 bases separating them. This CDR3 contains 13 residues. This chain's CDR3 is CASSLETGTEAFF. As DNA, the CDR3 is TGTGCCAGCAGCTTGGAAACGGGCACTGAAGCTTTCTTT.

This chain joins TRBV25-1 and TRBJ1-3; D is ambiguous. The CDR3 has 13 residues. Germline V lookup: CDR1 MGHDK, CDR2 SYGVNS. The V gene lost 3 bases and the J gene lost 1 base, with 4 bases spanning the gap. The CDR3 bases are TGTGCCAGCAGTGATGGGTCTGGAAACACCATATATTTT. Protein sequence: CASSDGSGNTIYF.

This clone turned up a few times. This chain joins TRBV19 and TRBJ1-2; unclear D gene. V was pared by 6 bases and J by 3 bases, with 2 bases between. Per the germline V gene, CDR1 is LNHDA and CDR2 is SQIVND (reference sequence). CDR3 length: 10 amino acids. This CDR3 is CASRHYGYTF. The CDR3 DNA follows: TGTGCCAGTAGGCACTATGGCTACACCTTC.

The V and J genes are TRBV19 and TRBJ1-6; no reliable D call. Germline V gene lookup returns CDR1 LNHDA and CDR2 SQIVND (reference sequence). The CDR3 is 17 amino acids. Trimming removed 5 bases at V and 0 bases at J, with 14 bases between. The CDR3 loop is CASSADLVSSYNSPLHF. CDR3 DNA: TGTGCCAGTAGTGCCGACCTCGTCAGCTCCTATAATTCACCCCTCCACTTT.

The chain is built from TRBV4-3 and TRBJ2-1; TRBD2 matches 7 bases. Germline V gives CDR1 LGHNA, CDR2 YSLEER. The CDR3 covers 15 residues. Trimming cost V 4 bases and J 0 bases; bases outside gene matches: 3. The CDR3 is CASSPSGSSYNEQFF. CDR3 DNA sequence: TGCGCCAGCAGCCCTAGCGGAAGCTCCTACAATGAGCAGTTCTTC.

This clone was seen more than once but under ten times. This chain connects TRBV28 to TRBJ2-2; 9 bases agree with TRBD1. V was clipped by 5 bases and J by 6 bases; unmatched bases: 16. This CDR3 spans 18 amino acids. Looked up from germline, CDR1 is MDHEN and CDR2 is SYDVKM. The CDR3: CASSPWGRGTGISGELFF. CDR3 nucleotide sequence: TGTGCCAGCAGTCCCTGGGGGCGCGGGACAGGGATCTCCGGGGAGCTGTTTTTT.

The CDR3: CAWDRSSGANVLTF. The CDR3 DNA sequence: TGTGCCTGGGACCGCAGCTCTGGGGCCAACGTCCTGACTTTC. V and J are TRBV30 and TRBJ2-6, with D unclear. In germline, CDR1 is GTSNPN, CDR2 SVGIG (reference sequence). The CDR3 covers 14 residues. The V gene lost 5 bases and the J gene lost 0 bases, with 8 bases spanning the gap.

The chain recombines TRBV6-1 with TRBJ1-5; 7 bases line up with TRBD1. Per the germline V gene, CDR1 is MNHNS and CDR2 is SASEGT. V dropped 5 bases and J dropped 4; count of bases not matched to a gene: 8. This CDR3 has 15 amino acids. The CDR3 spells CASSRQGGTNQPQHF. The CDR3 DNA follows: TGTGCCAGCAGTAGACAGGGAGGGACTAATCAGCCCCAGCATTTT.

This clone appeared a single time. This chain joins TRBV5-1 and TRBJ2-5, with 11 bases aligning to TRBD1. J lost 4 bases, V lost 2 bases, and 4 bases had no gene match. The CDR3 runs to 15 residues. Germline loops: CDR1 SGHRS, CDR2 YFSETQ. The CDR3 region has the DNA TGCGCCAGCAGCTTCGGACAGGGGGCTTCAGAGACCCAGTACTTC. The encoded protein is CASSFGQGASETQYF.

This clone occurred a few times. Other DNA sequences of this sample code for an identical CDR3. The chain has TRBV18 and TRBJ2-7; D not resolved. Germline CDR1 KGHSH, CDR2 LQKENI. Trimming removed 2 bases from V and 2 bases from J, with 7 bases in between. The CDR3 totals 13 residues. The CDR3 protein is CASSPTETYEQYF. Here the CDR3 DNA reads TGTGCCAGCTCACCAACCGAGACCTACGAGCAGTACTTC.

The chain has TRBV7-9 and TRBJ1-4; 7 bases match TRBD1. The CDR3 is 15 residues long. Germline values: CDR1 SEHNR, CDR2 FQNEAQ (reference sequence). V trimming: 4 bases; J trimming: 4 bases; junction bases outside the gene matches: 6. CDR3 protein: CASSSEGQHNEKLFF. The DNA of the CDR3 is TGTGCCAGCAGCTCCGAGGGACAGCATAATGAAAAACTGTTTTTT.

The table lists this clone with a few counts. This chain uses TRBV14 with TRBJ1-1; D call uncertain. Trimming took 2 bases from V and 0 from J, leaving 13 bases between them. The germline gives CDR1 SGHDN, CDR2 FVKESK. The CDR3 length is 16 residues. The CDR3 DNA reads TGTGCCAGCAGCCAACAAGCCCTGGCCATGAACACTGAAGCTTTCTTT. It encodes CASSQQALAMNTEAFF. The whole variable domain, remainder taken from reference TRBV14 and TRBJ1-1, is EAGVTQFPSHSVIEKGQTVTLRCDPISGHDNLYWYRRVMGKEIKFLLHFVKESKQDESGMPNNRFLAERTGGTYSTLKVQPAELEDSGVYFCASSQQALAMNTEAFFGQGTRLTVV.

The chain uses TRBV7-6 and TRBJ1-1; D remains ambiguous. Germline assignment: CDR1 SGHVS and CDR2 FNYEAQ. Trimming left V 0 bases short and J 1 base short, with 6 bases between. This CDR3 spans 14 amino acids. The CDR3 region is CASSLATANTEAFF. CDR3 in DNA: TGTGCCAGCAGCTTAGCTACAGCGAACACTGAAGCTTTCTTT.

This sequence joins TRBV25-1 and TRBJ2-1, with 9 bases identical to TRBD2. Germline loops: CDR1 MGHDK, CDR2 SYGVNS. This CDR3 is built from 15 residues. J gave up 3 bases and V 5 bases, and 5 bases lay outside the gene matches. The CDR3 DNA reads TGTGCCAGCAGTCGTAGCGGGGGAGACTACAATGAGCAGTTCTTC. The encoded protein is CASSRSGGDYNEQFF.

This chain uses TRBV5-1 with TRBJ2-1; no firm D call. CDR3 length: 13 residues. CDR1 and CDR2 (germline): SGHRS, YFSETQ. With 2 bases removed from V and 6 bases from J, the gap between germline ends came to 9 bases. This chain's CDR3 is CASSFQVSNEQFF. Written as DNA, the CDR3 is TGCGCCAGCAGCTTCCAGGTTAGCAATGAGCAGTTCTTC.

A remark on this clone: The same CDR3 arises from other DNA sequences in this sample as well. V and J are TRBV19 and TRBJ1-1, with 8 bases that match TRBD1. V was pared by 5 bases and J by 1 base, with 3 bases of the junction left unmatched. The CDR3 has 14 residues. Germline-derived CDR1 and CDR2 are LNHDA and SQIVND (reference sequence). The CDR3 here is CASSPGQGNTEAFF. Here the CDR3 DNA reads TGTGCCAGTAGTCCTGGACAGGGGAACACTGAAGCTTTCTTT.

This clone was counted a few times. The chain employs TRBV5-1 and TRBJ2-5; D call uncertain. This CDR3 region has 14 residues. Trimming pared 4 bases from V and 1 base from J, leaving 11 bases between. Germline V lookup: CDR1 SGHRS, CDR2 YFSETQ. Here the CDR3 DNA reads TGCGCCAGCAGCCTCCCATCACTCCAAGAGACCCAGTACTTC. Amino acid sequence: CASSLPSLQETQYF.